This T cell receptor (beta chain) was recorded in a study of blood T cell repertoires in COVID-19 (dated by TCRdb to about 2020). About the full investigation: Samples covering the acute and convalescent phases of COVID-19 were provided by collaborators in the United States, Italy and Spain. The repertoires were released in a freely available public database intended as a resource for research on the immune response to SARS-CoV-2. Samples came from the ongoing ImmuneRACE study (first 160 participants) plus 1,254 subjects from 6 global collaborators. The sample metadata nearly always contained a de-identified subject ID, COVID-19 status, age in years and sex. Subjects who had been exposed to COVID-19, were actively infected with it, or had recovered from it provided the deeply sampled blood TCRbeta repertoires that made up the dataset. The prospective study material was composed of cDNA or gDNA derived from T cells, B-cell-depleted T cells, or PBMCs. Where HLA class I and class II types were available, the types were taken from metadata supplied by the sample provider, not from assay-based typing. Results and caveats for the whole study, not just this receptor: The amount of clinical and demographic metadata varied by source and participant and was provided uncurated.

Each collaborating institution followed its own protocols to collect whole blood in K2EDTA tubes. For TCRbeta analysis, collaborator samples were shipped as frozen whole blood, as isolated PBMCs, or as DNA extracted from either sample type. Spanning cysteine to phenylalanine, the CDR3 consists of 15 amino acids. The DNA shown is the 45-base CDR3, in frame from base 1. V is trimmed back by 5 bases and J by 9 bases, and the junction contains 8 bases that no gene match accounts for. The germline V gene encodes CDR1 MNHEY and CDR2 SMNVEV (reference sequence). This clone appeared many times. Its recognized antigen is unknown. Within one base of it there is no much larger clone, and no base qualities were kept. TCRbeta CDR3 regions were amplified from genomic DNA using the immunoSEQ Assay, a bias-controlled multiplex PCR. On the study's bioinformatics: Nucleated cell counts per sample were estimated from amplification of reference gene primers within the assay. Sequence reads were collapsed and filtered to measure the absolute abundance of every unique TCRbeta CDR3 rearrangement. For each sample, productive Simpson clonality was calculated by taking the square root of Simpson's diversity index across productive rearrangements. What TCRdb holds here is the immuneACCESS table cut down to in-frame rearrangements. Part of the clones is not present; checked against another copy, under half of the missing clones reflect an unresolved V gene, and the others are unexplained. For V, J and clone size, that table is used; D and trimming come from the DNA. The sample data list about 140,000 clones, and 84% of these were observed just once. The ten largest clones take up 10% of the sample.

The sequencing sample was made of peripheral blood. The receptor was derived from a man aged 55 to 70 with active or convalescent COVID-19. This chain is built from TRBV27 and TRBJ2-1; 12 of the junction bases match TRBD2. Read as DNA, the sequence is TGTGCCAGCAGTCTCTCGACTAGCGGGAGTCGTGAGCAGTTCTTC. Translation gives CASSLSTSGSREQFF.